A single sample is the source of the 30 T cell receptor beta chains below, sequenced in a study of PD-1 blockade in mismatch repair-deficient tumors. Using immunoSEQ multiplex PCR, the repertoire was profiled, and TCRdb retains in-frame clones only, with some absent. The sample lists approximately 120,000 clones; about 88% were seen once. Sequences were derived from peripheral blood, sampled 44 weeks after starting pembrolizumab. All receptors derive from an adult with mismatch repair-deficient cancer.

The chain uses TRBV29-1 and TRBJ1-2; D gene ambiguous. The length of the CDR3 is 13 residues. Germline-derived CDR1 and CDR2 are SQVTM and ANQGSEA. Trimming removed 4 bases at V and 0 bases at J, with 9 bases between. The CDR3 coding sequence is TGCAGCGTTGGACCGACCACTAACTATGGCTACACCTTC. Residues: CSVGPTTNYGYTF.

This chain joins TRBV28 and TRBJ2-5; tentatively, D is TRBD1 (5 bases). The CDR3 is made up of 13 amino acids. Germline V gene sequence: CDR1 MDHEN, CDR2 SYDVKM. The V end lost 3 bases, the J end lost 7 bases, and 12 bases lay between the germline ends. The CDR3 protein is CASSFADRGTQYF. The CDR3 nucleotides read TGTGCCAGCAGTTTTGCAGATAGGGGGACCCAGTACTTC.

This sequence joins TRBV11-2 and TRBJ2-7; 7 bases map to TRBD2. Per germline, CDR1 SGHAT and CDR2 FQNNGV. This CDR3 spans 16 amino acids. Unmatched junction bases numbered 11, after V lost 3 bases and J lost 3 bases. CDR3 sequence reads: CASSLGILRGYYEQYF. CDR3 in DNA: TGTGCCAGCAGCTTGGGCATCTTGCGGGGGTACTACGAGCAGTACTTC.

J is TRBJ2-7 and V is TRBV10-3; 8 bases line up with TRBD1. The trim removed 8 bases at V and 3 bases at J, leaving 3 bases unmatched. Per the germline V gene, CDR1 is ENHRY and CDR2 is SYGVKD. This CDR3 has 12 residues. The chain's CDR3 is CAIGTGGYEQYF. The CDR3 DNA sequence: TGTGCCATCGGTACAGGGGGCTACGAGCAGTACTTC.

This clone turned up a few times. This rearrangement joins TRBV27 to TRBJ2-7; maybe TRBD2 (5 bases). This CDR3 comprises 13 residues. V dropped 3 bases and J dropped 1 base, with 7 bases sitting between them. Per the germline V gene, CDR1 is MNHEY and CDR2 is SMNVEV (reference sequence). CDR3 coding DNA: TGTGCCAGCAGTTTCGGGGTATCCTACGAGCAGTACTTC. Translating gives CASSFGVSYEQYF.

J is TRBJ2-2 and V is TRBV4-3; D may correspond to TRBD1 or TRBD2 (5 bases each). This CDR3 is built from 18 residues. Trimming took 0 bases from V and 2 from J, leaving 16 bases between them. Germline V gives CDR1 LGHNA, CDR2 YSLEER. The CDR3 region is CASSQELPGRANTGELFF. CDR3 sequence (DNA): TGCGCCAGCAGCCAAGAGCTACCGGGACGGGCAAACACCGGGGAGCTGTTTTTT.

The chain has TRBV29-1 and TRBJ2-7, with D unclear. Germline V gene sequence: CDR1 SQVTM, CDR2 ANQGSEA. Trimming removed 6 bases from V and 0 bases from J, with 18 bases in between. This CDR3 is 15 amino acids long. The CDR3 region is CSVEIGVGSSYEQYF. CDR3 nucleotide sequence: TGCAGCGTCGAAATTGGCGTCGGCAGCTCCTACGAGCAGTACTTC.

As concerns this clone: Other DNA sequences in the sample encode the same CDR3. This chain links TRBV27 with TRBJ2-1; no definite D call. CDR1 is MNHEY and CDR2 is SMNVEV in the germline V gene (reference sequence). V was trimmed by 0 bases and J by 4 bases, leaving 4 bases between them. The CDR3 spans 13 residues. The CDR3 sequence: CASSLSSYNEQFF. For the CDR3, the DNA is TGTGCCAGCAGTTTATCATCGTACAATGAGCAGTTCTTC.

This clone was seen a few times. The gene calls are TRBV4-1 and TRBJ2-1; D gene uncertain. CDR3 length: 15 amino acids. The V gene lost 4 bases and the J gene lost 0 bases, with 10 bases spanning the gap. The germline V gene encodes CDR1 MGHRA and CDR2 YSYEKL. CDR3 sequence reads: CASSRSPSSYNEQFF. The CDR3 nucleotides read TGCGCCAGCAGCCGGTCGCCTAGCTCCTACAATGAGCAGTTCTTC.

The chain uses TRBV30 and TRBJ2-7; D remains ambiguous. The V and J ends lost 3 bases and 2 bases respectively, with 17 bases between them. This CDR3 has 15 amino acids. CDR1 is GTSNPN and CDR2 is SVGIG in the germline V gene (reference sequence). CDR3 DNA: TGTGCCTGGAGGGGGTTGGGCTCTACTGCCTACGAGCAGTACTTC. Protein sequence: CAWRGLGSTAYEQYF. The full variable domain, rest sourced from reference TRBV30 and TRBJ2-7, is SQTIHQWPATLVQPVGSPLSLECTVEGTSNPNLYWYRQAAGRGLQLLFYSVGIGQISSEVPQNLSASRPQDRQFILSSKKLLLSDSGFYLCAWRGLGSTAYEQYFGPGTRLTVT.

This clone showed up just a few times. The rearrangement links TRBV19 to TRBJ1-1; the D gene is possibly TRBD1 (5 bases). Germline loops: CDR1 LNHDA, CDR2 SQIVND (reference sequence). The CDR3 spans 12 residues. The V end lost 6 bases, the J end lost 8 bases, and 13 bases lay between the germline ends. Written as DNA, the CDR3 is TGTGCCAGTAGCCTATCCGGGACGGAAGCTTTCTTT. Its protein product is CASSLSGTEAFF.

The V gene is TRBV4-2, the J gene TRBJ2-1; 9 bases fit TRBD1. Trimming took 6 bases from V and 5 from J; bases not matched to a gene: 14. Germline-derived CDR1 and CDR2 are LGHNA and YNFKEQ. The CDR3 runs to 17 residues. CDR3: CASSRWWDRVADNEQFF. For the CDR3, the DNA is TGTGCCAGCAGTCGATGGTGGGACAGGGTCGCGGACAATGAGCAGTTCTTC.

Only a few counts were recorded for this clone. The chain has TRBV30 and TRBJ2-2; no firm D call. Germline CDR1 is GTSNPN and CDR2 is SVGIG (reference sequence). The ends were cut back, 2 bases at V and 5 bases at J, with 12 bases in the middle. The CDR3 consists of 14 residues. CDR3 residues: CAWSWAGWTGELFF. The DNA of the CDR3 is TGTGCCTGGAGTTGGGCAGGTTGGACCGGGGAGCTGTTTTTT.

The chain couples TRBV19 to TRBJ2-3; either TRBD1 or TRBD2 may supply D (5 bases each). Germline V gene lookup returns CDR1 LNHDA and CDR2 SQIVND (reference sequence). The CDR3 covers 15 residues. Between the trimmed V and J ends, which lost 0 bases and 1 base, there was a span of 8 bases. CDR3: CASSIDGDRTDTQYF. The CDR3 nucleotides are TGTGCCAGTAGTATAGACGGGGACCGCACAGATACGCAGTATTTT. Supplemented by reference TRBV19 and TRBJ2-3, the full variable domain reads DGGITQSPKYLFRKEGQNVTLSCEQNLNHDAMYWYRQDPGQGLRLIYYSQIVNDFQKGDIAEGYSVSREKKESFPLTVTSAQKNPTAFYLCASSIDGDRTDTQYFGPGTRLTVL.

This clone appeared a single time. The chain links TRBV4-3 to TRBJ2-1; the match to TRBD2 covers 7 bases. CDR1 is LGHNA, CDR2 YSLEER, per germline. The CDR3 runs 21 residues. The V segment lost 4 bases and the J segment 6 bases; nucleotides outside the gene matches: 27. The CDR3 DNA reads TGCGCCAGCAGCCTAGGACTCGACTACGATCCGAAGCTAGGGGAGGGCAATGAGCAGTTCTTC. The encoded protein is CASSLGLDYDPKLGEGNEQFF.

The chain has TRBV11-3 and TRBJ2-2; 10 bases are shared with TRBD2. Germline CDR1 is SGHNT and CDR2 is YENEEA. J gave up 3 bases and V 6 bases, and 7 bases lay outside the gene matches. The CDR3 has 16 amino acids. The CDR3 spells CASSHLAGDYTGELFF. Written as DNA, the CDR3 is TGTGCCAGCAGTCACCTAGCGGGGGACTACACCGGGGAGCTGTTTTTT.

V gene TRBV6-5 combines with J gene TRBJ2-7; TRBD2 aligns across 11 bases. Germline V gives CDR1 MNHEY, CDR2 SVGAGI. The CDR3 consists of 15 residues. V lost 2 bases and J lost 1; bases outside the gene matches: 1. Here the CDR3 DNA reads TGTGCCAGCAGTTACATAGCGGGAGGGTCCTACGAGCAGTACTTC. Its translation: CASSYIAGGSYEQYF.

The chain recombines TRBV4-3 with TRBJ2-7; D is possibly TRBD1 (6 bases). Germline V gives CDR1 LGHNA, CDR2 YSLEER. The length of the CDR3 is 16 residues. V lost 4 bases to trimming and J lost 2 bases, with 18 bases between them. The DNA of the CDR3 is TGCGCCAGCAGCCCATCGACAGGATCTCCCCCCTACGAGCAGTACTTC. Protein sequence: CASSPSTGSPPYEQYF.

This chain connects TRBV27 to TRBJ2-7, with D maybe TRBD1 (6 bases). The V and J ends lost 3 bases and 2 bases respectively, with 8 bases between them. Germline CDR1 and CDR2: MNHEY and SMNVEV (reference sequence). The CDR3 is 13 residues long. This chain's CDR3 is CASSFGQTYEQYF. The CDR3 DNA is TGTGCCAGCAGTTTCGGACAGACCTACGAGCAGTACTTC.

The chain is built from TRBV6-5 and TRBJ1-1; 10 nucleotides line up with TRBD1. This CDR3 region has 15 residues. V dropped 2 bases and J dropped 4; count of bases not matched to a gene: 4. Per the germline V gene, CDR1 is MNHEY and CDR2 is SVGAGI. The chain's CDR3 is CASSYGRTGGTEAFF. Here the CDR3 DNA reads TGTGCCAGCAGTTACGGCAGGACAGGGGGCACTGAAGCTTTCTTT.

The V gene is TRBV9, the J gene TRBJ1-5; D gene unclear. In germline, CDR1 is SGDLS, CDR2 YYNGEE. The V end was cut by 0 bases, the J end by 0 bases, with 4 bases between. The CDR3 has 14 residues. CDR3 DNA: TGTGCCAGCAGCGTAGGTCCTAGCAATCAGCCCCAGCATTTT. Protein product: CASSVGPSNQPQHF.

The V call is TRBV29-1, the J call TRBJ1-1; no clear D gene. The CDR3 has 12 amino acids. V shed 3 bases and J shed 11 bases, with 16 bases lying between them. Germline V gene sequence: CDR1 SQVTM, CDR2 ANQGSEA. This chain's CDR3 is CSVDEEGPGAFF. In DNA, the CDR3 is TGCAGCGTTGATGAGGAGGGCCCGGGGGCTTTCTTT. Full variable domain (missing parts from reference TRBV29-1 and TRBJ1-1): SAVISQKPSRDICQRGTSLTIQCQVDSQVTMMFWYRQQPGQSLTLIATANQGSEATYESGFVIDKFPISRPNLTFSTLTVSNMSPEDSSIYLCSVDEEGPGAFFGQGTRLTVV.

The V call is TRBV4-3, the J call TRBJ2-3; 9 bases fit TRBD2. The CDR3 runs 16 residues. Germline trimming cut 1 base from V and 2 bases from J; bases unmatched to any gene: 4. The germline V gene encodes CDR1 LGHNA and CDR2 YSLEER. CDR3 sequence: CASSQVGTSPTDTQYF. As DNA, the CDR3 is TGCGCCAGCAGCCAAGTTGGGACTAGCCCCACAGATACGCAGTATTTT.

This clone showed up just once. The chain carries TRBV28 and TRBJ1-5, with D hard to call. Germline V gives CDR1 MDHEN, CDR2 SYDVKM. The CDR3 spans 15 residues. V was cut by 6 bases and J by 2 bases, with 14 bases left in between. CDR3 sequence (DNA): TGTGCCAGCAGCCATACAGTTTTGCGCAATCAGCCCCAGCATTTT. Protein sequence: CASSHTVLRNQPQHF.

The chain employs TRBV7-9 and TRBJ2-1; D is undetermined. Trimming took off 3 bases at V and 1 base at J, with 13 bases between the two ends. The germline CDR1 and CDR2 sequences are SEHNR and FQNEAQ (reference sequence). The CDR3 sequence is 16 residues long. As DNA, the CDR3 is TGTGCCAGCAGCTTGAGTGACTTCCTATCCTACAATGAGCAGTTCTTC. The encoded protein is CASSLSDFLSYNEQFF.

This clone was found a few times. This chain links TRBV23-1 with TRBJ1-1; no clear D. TRBV23-1 carries the ORF label, with uncertain function. There are 10 residues in the CDR3. Trimming took 5 bases from V and 5 from J, leaving 3 bases between them. The chain's CDR3 is CASSKTEAFF. DNA for the CDR3: TGCGCCAGCAGTAAGACTGAAGCTTTCTTT.

This clone was seen a handful of times. The CDR3 spells CAWGDSSYEQYF. The CDR3 nucleotides are TGTGCCTGGGGGGACAGCTCCTACGAGCAGTACTTC. The rearrangement uses TRBV30 and TRBJ2-7; 7 bases match TRBD1. CDR1 is GTSNPN, CDR2 SVGIG, per germline (reference sequence). Trimming removed 5 bases from V and 0 bases from J; junction bases left unmatched: 1. The CDR3 has 12 residues.

The V gene is TRBV21-1, the J gene TRBJ2-7; the table's D call, TRBD2, has no DNA check behind it. TRBV21-1 is a pseudogene segment. CDR3 length equals 11 residues. The CDR3 nucleotides read TGTGCCAGCAGTAAGACTAGGAAGAGGTACTTC. The encoded protein is CASSKTRKRYF.

This sequence joins TRBV27 and TRBJ1-2; 9 bases agree with TRBD1. The CDR3 sequence is 14 residues long. The V segment lost 6 bases and the J segment 6 bases; nucleotides outside the gene matches: 8. Looked up from germline, CDR1 is MNHEY and CDR2 is SMNVEV (reference sequence). The CDR3 here is CASRKQGAVDGYTF. The CDR3 bases are TGTGCCAGCAGAAAACAGGGGGCCGTGGATGGCTACACCTTC.

The chain uses TRBV19 and TRBJ2-5; D is unresolved. Trimming took off 7 bases at V and 0 bases at J, with 18 bases between the two ends. Germline V gives CDR1 LNHDA, CDR2 SQIVND (reference sequence). The CDR3 is 16 residues long. The CDR3 nucleotides read TGTGCCAGTACCTTAACGGGCGGCAGTAACCAAGAGACCCAGTACTTC. Its protein product is CASTLTGGSNQETQYF.